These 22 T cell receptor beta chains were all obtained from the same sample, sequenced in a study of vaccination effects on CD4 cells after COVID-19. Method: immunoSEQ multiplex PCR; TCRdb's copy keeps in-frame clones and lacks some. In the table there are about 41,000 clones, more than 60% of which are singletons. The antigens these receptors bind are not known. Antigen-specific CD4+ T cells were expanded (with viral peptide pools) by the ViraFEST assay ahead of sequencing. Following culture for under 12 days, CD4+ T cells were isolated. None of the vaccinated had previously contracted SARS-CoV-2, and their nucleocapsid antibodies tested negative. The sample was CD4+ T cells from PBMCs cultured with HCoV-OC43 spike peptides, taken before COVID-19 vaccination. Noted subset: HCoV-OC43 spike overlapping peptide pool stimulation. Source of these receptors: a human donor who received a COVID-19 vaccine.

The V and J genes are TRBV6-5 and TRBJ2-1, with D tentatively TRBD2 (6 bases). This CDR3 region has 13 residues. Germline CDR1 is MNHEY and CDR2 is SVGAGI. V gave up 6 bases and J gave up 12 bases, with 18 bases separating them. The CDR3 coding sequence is TGTGCCAGCAGGCCCAGACTAGAAAGTAGGCAGTTCTTC. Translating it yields CASRPRLESRQFF.

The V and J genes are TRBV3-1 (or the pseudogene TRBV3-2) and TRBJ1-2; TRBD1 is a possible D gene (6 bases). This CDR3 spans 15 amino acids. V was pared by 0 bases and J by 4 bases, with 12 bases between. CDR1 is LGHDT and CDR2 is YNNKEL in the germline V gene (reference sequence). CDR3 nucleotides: TGTGCCAGCAGCCAAGATCCCCAGGGGTCCTATGGCTACACCTTC. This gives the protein CASSQDPQGSYGYTF.

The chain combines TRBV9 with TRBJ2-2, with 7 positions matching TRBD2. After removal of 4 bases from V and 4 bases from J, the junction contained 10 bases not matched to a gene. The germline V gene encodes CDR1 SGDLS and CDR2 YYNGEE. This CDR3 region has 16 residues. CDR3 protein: CASSFRLATSTGELFF. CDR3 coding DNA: TGTGCCAGCAGCTTTCGACTAGCTACGAGCACCGGGGAGCTGTTTTTT.

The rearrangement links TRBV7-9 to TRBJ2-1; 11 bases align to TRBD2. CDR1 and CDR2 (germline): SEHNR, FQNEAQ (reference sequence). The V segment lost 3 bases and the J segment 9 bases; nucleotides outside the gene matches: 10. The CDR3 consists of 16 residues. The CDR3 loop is CASSFLVAGGAVEQFF. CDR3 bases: TGTGCCAGCAGCTTCTTGGTAGCGGGAGGGGCAGTTGAGCAGTTCTTC. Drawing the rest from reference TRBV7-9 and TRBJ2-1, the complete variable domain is DTGVSQNPRHKITKRGQNVTFRCDPISEHNRLYWYRQTLGQGPEFLTYFQNEAQLEKSRLLSDRFSAERPKGSFSTLEIQRTEQGDSAMYLCASSFLVAGGAVEQFFGPGTRLTVL.

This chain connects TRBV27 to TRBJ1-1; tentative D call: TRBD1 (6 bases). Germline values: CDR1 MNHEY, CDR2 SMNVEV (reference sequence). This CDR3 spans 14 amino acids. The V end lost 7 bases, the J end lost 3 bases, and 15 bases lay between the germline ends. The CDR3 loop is CASTHQGPHTEAFF. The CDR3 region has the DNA TGTGCCAGCACCCATCAGGGGCCTCACACTGAAGCTTTCTTT.

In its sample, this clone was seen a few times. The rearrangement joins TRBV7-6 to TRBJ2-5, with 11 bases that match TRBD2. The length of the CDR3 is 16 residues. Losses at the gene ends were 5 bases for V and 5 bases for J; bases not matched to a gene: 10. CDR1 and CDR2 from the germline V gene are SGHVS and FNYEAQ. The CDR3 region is CASSPTSGARGETQYF. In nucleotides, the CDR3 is TGTGCCAGCAGCCCGACTAGCGGGGCCCGGGGGGAGACCCAGTACTTC.

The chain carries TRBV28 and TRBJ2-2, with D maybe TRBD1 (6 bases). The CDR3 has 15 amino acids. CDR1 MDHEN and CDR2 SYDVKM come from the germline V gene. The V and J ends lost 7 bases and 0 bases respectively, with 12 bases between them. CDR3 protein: CASIQQGANTGELFF. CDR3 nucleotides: TGTGCCAGCATTCAACAGGGCGCGAACACCGGGGAGCTGTTTTTT.

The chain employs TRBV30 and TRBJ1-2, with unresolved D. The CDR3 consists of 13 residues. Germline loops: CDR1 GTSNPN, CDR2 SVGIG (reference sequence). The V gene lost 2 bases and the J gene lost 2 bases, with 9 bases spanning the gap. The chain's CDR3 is CAWSSDKNYGYTF. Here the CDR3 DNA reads TGTGCCTGGAGTAGCGATAAAAACTATGGCTACACCTTC.

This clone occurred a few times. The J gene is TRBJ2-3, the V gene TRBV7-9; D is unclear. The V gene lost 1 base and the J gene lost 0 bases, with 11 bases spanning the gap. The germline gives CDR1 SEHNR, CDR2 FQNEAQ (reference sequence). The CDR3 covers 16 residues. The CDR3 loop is CASSLGVTASTDTQYF. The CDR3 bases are TGTGCCAGCAGCTTAGGGGTAACAGCGAGCACAGATACGCAGTATTTT.

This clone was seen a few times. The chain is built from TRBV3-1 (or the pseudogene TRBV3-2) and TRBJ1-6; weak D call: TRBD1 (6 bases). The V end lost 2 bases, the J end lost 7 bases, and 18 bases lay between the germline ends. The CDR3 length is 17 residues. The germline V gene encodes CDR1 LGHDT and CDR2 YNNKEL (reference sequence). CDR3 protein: CASSQSIWGLENSPLHF. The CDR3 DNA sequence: TGTGCCAGCAGCCAAAGTATTTGGGGGCTAGAGAATTCACCCCTCCACTTT.

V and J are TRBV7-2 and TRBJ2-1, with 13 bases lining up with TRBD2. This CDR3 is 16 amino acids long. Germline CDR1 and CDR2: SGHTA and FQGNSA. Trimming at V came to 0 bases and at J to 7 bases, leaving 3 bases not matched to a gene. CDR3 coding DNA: TGTGCCAGCAGCTTAGCGTCGACTAGCGGGGGGAATGAGCAGTTCTTC. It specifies CASSLASTSGGNEQFF.

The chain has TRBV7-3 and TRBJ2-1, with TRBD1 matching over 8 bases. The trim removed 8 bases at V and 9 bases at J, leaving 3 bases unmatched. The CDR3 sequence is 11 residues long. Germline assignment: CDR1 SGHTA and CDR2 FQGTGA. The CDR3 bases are TGTGCCAGCGGACAGGGAGGTGAGCAGTTCTTC. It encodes CASGQGGEQFF.

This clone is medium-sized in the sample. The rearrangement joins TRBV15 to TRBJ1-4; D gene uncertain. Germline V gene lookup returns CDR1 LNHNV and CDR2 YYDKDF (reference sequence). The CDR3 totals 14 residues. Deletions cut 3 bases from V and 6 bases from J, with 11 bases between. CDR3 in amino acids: CATSRGTEDEKLFF. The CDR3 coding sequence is TGTGCCACCAGCAGGGGCACGGAGGATGAAAAACTGTTTTTT.

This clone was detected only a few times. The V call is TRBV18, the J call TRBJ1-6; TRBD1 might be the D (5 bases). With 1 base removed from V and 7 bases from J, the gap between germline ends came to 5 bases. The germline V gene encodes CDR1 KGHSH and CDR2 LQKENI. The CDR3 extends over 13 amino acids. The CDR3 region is CASSPQGNSPLHF. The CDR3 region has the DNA TGTGCCAGCTCACCACAGGGGAATTCACCCCTCCACTTT.

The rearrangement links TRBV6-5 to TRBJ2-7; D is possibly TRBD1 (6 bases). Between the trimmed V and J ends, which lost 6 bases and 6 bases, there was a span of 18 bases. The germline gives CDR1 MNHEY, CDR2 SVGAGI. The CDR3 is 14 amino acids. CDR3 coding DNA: TGTGCCAGCAGCCGATCAGGGGCCCCCGCCGAGCAGTACTTC. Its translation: CASSRSGAPAEQYF.

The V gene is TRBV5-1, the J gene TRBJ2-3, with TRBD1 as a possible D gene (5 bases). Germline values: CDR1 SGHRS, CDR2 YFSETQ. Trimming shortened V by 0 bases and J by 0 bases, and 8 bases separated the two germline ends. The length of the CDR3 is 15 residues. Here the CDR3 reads CASSLARASTDTQYF. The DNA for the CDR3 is TGCGCCAGCAGCTTGGCCAGGGCTAGCACAGATACGCAGTATTTT.

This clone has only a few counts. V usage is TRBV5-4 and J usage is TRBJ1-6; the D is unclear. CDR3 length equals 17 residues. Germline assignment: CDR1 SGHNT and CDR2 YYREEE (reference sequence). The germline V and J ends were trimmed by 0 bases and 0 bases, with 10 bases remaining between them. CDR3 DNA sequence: TGTGCCAGCAGCTTGGAGAGCACGAGCTCCTATAATTCACCCCTCCACTTT. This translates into CASSLESTSSYNSPLHF. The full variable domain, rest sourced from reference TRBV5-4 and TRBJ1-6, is ETGVTQSPTHLIKTRGQQVTLRCSSQSGHNTVSWYQQALGQGPQFIFQYYREEENGRGNFPPRFSGLQFPNYSSELNVNALELDDSALYLCASSLESTSSYNSPLHFGNGTRLTVT.

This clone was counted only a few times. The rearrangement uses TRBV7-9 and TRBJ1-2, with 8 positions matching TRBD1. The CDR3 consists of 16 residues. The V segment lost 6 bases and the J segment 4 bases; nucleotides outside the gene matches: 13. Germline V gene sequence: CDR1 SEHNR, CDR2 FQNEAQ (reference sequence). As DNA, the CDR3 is TGTGCCAGCAGTACAGCCTCGGGACAGGCGGGCTATGGCTACACCTTC. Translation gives CASSTASGQAGYGYTF.

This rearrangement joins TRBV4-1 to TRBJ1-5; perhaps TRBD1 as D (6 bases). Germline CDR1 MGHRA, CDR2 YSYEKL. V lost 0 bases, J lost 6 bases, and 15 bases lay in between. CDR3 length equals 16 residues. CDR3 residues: CASSQDHGGGGQPQHF. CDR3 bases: TGCGCCAGCAGCCAAGATCACGGAGGGGGTGGTCAGCCCCAGCATTTT.

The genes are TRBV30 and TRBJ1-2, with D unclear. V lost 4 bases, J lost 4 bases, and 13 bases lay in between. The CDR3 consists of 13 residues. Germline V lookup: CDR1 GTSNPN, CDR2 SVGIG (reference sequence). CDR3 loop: CAWNLQRGYGYTF. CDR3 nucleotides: TGTGCCTGGAATCTGCAACGTGGCTATGGCTACACCTTC. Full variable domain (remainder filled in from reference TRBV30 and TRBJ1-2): SQTIHQWPATLVQPVGSPLSLECTVEGTSNPNLYWYRQAAGRGLQLLFYSVGIGQISSEVPQNLSASRPQDRQFILSSKKLLLSDSGFYLCAWNLQRGYGYTFGSGTRLTVV.

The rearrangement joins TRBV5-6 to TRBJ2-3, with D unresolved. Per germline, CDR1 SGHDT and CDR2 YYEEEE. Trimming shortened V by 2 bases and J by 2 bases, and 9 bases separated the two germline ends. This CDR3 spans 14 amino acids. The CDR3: CASSLARTTDTQYF. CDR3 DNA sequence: TGTGCCAGCAGCTTAGCCCGAACCACAGATACGCAGTATTTT.

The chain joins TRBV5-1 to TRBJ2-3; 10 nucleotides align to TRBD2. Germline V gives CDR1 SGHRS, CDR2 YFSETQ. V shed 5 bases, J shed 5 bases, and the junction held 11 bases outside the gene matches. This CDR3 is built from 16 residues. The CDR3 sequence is CASSPAGGLARDTQYF. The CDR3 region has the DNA TGCGCCAGCAGTCCGGCCGGGGGACTAGCGCGAGATACGCAGTATTTT.